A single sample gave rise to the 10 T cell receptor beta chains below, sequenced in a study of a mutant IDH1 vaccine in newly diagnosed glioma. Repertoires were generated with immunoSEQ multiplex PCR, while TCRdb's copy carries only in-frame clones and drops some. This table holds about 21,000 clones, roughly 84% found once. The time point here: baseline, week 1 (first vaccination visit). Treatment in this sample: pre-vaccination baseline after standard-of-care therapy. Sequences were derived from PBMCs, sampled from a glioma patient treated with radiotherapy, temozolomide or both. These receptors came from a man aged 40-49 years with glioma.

CDR3 protein: CASRFGRETQYF. The CDR3 DNA sequence: TGCGCCAGCAGGTTCGGAAGAGAGACCCAGTACTTC. The rearrangement joins TRBV5-1 to TRBJ2-5; D ambiguous. The CDR3 has 12 residues. Per germline, CDR1 SGHRS and CDR2 YFSETQ. V was clipped by 5 bases and J by 4 bases, with 9 bases between them.

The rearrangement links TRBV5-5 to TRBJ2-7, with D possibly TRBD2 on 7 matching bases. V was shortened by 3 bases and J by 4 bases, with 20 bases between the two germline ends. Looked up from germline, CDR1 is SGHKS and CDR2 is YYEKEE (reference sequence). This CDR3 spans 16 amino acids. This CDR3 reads CASSSRGAGVVYEQYF. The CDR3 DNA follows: TGTGCCAGCAGCTCAAGGGGGGCGGGAGTCGTTTACGAGCAGTACTTC. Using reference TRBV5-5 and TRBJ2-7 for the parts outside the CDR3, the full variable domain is DAGVTQSPTHLIKTRGQQVTLRCSPISGHKSVSWYQQVLGQGPQFIFQYYEKEERGRGNFPDRFSARQFPNYSSELNVNALLLGDSALYLCASSSRGAGVVYEQYFGPGTRLTVT.

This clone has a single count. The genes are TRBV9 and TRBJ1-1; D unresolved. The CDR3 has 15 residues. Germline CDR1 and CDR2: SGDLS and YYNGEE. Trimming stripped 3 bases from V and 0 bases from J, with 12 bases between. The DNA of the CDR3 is TGTGCCAGCAGCGCGAGACTCAGCATGAACACTGAAGCTTTCTTT. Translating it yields CASSARLSMNTEAFF.

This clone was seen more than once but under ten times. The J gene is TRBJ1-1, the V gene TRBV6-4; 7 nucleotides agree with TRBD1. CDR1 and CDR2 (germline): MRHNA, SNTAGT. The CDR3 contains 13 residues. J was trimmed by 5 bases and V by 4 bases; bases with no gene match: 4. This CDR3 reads CASSVLQGTEAFF. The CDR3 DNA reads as TGTGCCAGCAGTGTCCTACAGGGGACTGAAGCTTTCTTT.

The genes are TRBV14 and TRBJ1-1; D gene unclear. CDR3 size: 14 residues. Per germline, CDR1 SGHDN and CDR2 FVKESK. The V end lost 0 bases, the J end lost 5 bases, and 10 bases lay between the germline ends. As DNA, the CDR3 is TGTGCCAGCAGCCAAGATCTCACGGGAACTGAAGCTTTCTTT. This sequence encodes CASSQDLTGTEAFF. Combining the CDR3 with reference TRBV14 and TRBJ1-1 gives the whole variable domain EAGVTQFPSHSVIEKGQTVTLRCDPISGHDNLYWYRRVMGKEIKFLLHFVKESKQDESGMPNNRFLAERTGGTYSTLKVQPAELEDSGVYFCASSQDLTGTEAFFGQGTRLTVV.

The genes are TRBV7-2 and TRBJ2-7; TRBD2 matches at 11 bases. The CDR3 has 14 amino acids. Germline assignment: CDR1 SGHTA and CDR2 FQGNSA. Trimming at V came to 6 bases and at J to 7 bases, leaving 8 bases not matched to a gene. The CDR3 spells CASSYSGGAGEQYV. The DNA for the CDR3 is TGTGCCAGCAGTTATAGCGGGGGGGCGGGAGAGCAGTACGTC.

The CDR3 is CASSEPGGTDTQYF. The CDR3 DNA reads TGTGCCAGCAGTGAACCAGGGGGTACAGATACGCAGTATTTT. The rearrangement joins TRBV2 to TRBJ2-3; 7 bases map to TRBD1. The CDR3 sequence is 14 residues long. The germline gives CDR1 SNHLY, CDR2 FYNNEI. The ends lost 2 bases at V and 3 bases at J; junction bases unmatched: 2.

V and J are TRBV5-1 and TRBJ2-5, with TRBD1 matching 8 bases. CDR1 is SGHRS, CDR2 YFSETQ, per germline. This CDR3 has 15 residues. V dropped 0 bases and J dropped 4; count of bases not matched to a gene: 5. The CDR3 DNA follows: TGCGCCAGCAGCTTGGACGGACAGGGTGGAGAGACCCAGTACTTC. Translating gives CASSLDGQGGETQYF.

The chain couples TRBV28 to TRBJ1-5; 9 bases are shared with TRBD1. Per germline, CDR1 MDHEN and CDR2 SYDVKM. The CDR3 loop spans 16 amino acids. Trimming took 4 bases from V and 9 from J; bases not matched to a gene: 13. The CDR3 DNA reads TGTGCCAGCAGTTCCGGGACAGGGAGGGGAAGATTGCCCCAGCATTTT. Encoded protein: CASSSGTGRGRLPQHF.

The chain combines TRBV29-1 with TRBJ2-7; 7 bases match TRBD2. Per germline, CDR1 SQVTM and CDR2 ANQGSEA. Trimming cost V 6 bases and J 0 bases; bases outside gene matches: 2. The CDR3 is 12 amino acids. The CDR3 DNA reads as TGCAGCGTCGCTAGCGGCTCCTACGAGCAGTACTTC. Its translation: CSVASGSYEQYF.